These T cell receptor beta chains were read from a single sample in a study of control samples from healthy donors and cancer patients. The assay was immunoSEQ multiplex PCR, and TCRdb's table has in-frame clones only and misses some. The sample yields tens of thousands of clones, 91% seen once. The sequencing input was blood. These receptor sequences come from a man aged 30-40 years in good health. Both conserved end residues are part of each CDR3. The order of the fields is J gene, clone size, V gene, D gene, CDR3 DNA, CDR3 protein. A D gene is named only where the DNA matches it firmly. Clone size is stated in some rows and not others, as once, few, many or a class when expanded.

j_call: TRBJ2-7
clone_size: .
v_call: TRBV7-3
d_call: .
cdr3_nt: TGTGCCAGCAGCTTACAGGGGAATACCTACGAGCAGTACTTC
cdr3_aa: CASSLQGNTYEQYF

j_call: TRBJ1-5
clone_size: .
v_call: TRBV28
d_call: .
cdr3_nt: TGTGCCAGCAGTTGGTCGAGCAATCAGCCCCAGCATTTT
cdr3_aa: CASSWSSNQPQHF

j_call: TRBJ2-1
clone_size: .
v_call: TRBV11-2
d_call: TRBD2
cdr3_nt: TGTGCCAGCAGTAAACAGGGCCTAGCGGGGGGATACAATGAGCAGTTCTTC
cdr3_aa: CASSKQGLAGGYNEQFF

j_call: TRBJ2-1
clone_size: once
v_call: TRBV3-1/TRBV3-2
d_call: .
cdr3_nt: TGTGCCAGCAGCCCCTCGGACAATGAGCAGTTCTTC
cdr3_aa: CASSPSDNEQFF

j_call: TRBJ1-1
clone_size: .
v_call: TRBV28
d_call: .
cdr3_nt: TGTGCCAGCAGTACCTCCTATATGAACACTGAAGCTTTCTTT
cdr3_aa: CASSTSYMNTEAFF

j_call: TRBJ2-2
clone_size: .
v_call: TRBV9
d_call: TRBD2
cdr3_nt: TGTGCCAGCAGCGTAGATAGGAGGACTAGCTCGGCCGGGGAGCTGTTTTTT
cdr3_aa: CASSVDRRTSSAGELFF

j_call: TRBJ2-3
clone_size: once
v_call: TRBV7-9
d_call: .
cdr3_nt: TGTGCCAGCAGCTTATCCCGTATGGTGCGGGAAACAGATACGCAGTATTTT
cdr3_aa: CASSLSRMVRETDTQYF

j_call: TRBJ2-5
clone_size: .
v_call: TRBV20-1
d_call: .
cdr3_nt: TGCAGTGCTAGAGATGTGGAGACCCAGTACTTC
cdr3_aa: CSARDVETQYF

j_call: TRBJ2-2
clone_size: once
v_call: TRBV2
d_call: .
cdr3_nt: TGTGCCAGCATCCGGCCGGGACGTGGTAACACCGGGGAGCTGTTTTTT
cdr3_aa: CASIRPGRGNTGELFF

j_call: TRBJ2-5
clone_size: .
v_call: TRBV14
d_call: TRBD1
cdr3_nt: TGTGCCAGCAGCCAAGATAACAGGGGAGAGACCCAGTACTTC
cdr3_aa: CASSQDNRGETQYF

j_call: TRBJ1-1
clone_size: .
v_call: TRBV19
d_call: .
cdr3_nt: TGTGCCAGTAGTATGGGAGGGGTTCGAACTGAAGCTTTCTTT
cdr3_aa: CASSMGGVRTEAFF

j_call: TRBJ2-7
clone_size: .
v_call: TRBV19
d_call: .
cdr3_nt: TGTGCCAGTAGTATCTTCTCCGGCTCCTACGAGCAGTACTTC
cdr3_aa: CASSIFSGSYEQYF

j_call: TRBJ2-5
clone_size: .
v_call: TRBV6-5
d_call: TRBD1
cdr3_nt: TGTGCCAGCACGGGACAGCAAGAGACCCAGTACTTC
cdr3_aa: CASTGQQETQYF

j_call: TRBJ1-2
clone_size: once
v_call: TRBV9
d_call: TRBD1
cdr3_nt: TGTGCCAGCAGCGCGAGACAGGGCGGAAACTATGGCTACACCTTC
cdr3_aa: CASSARQGGNYGYTF

j_call: TRBJ2-7
clone_size: few
v_call: TRBV5-5
d_call: .
cdr3_nt: TGTGCCAGCAGCTTGGTTGGGTCTCCCTACGAGCAGTACTTC
cdr3_aa: CASSLVGSPYEQYF

j_call: TRBJ2-7
clone_size: .
v_call: TRBV18
d_call: TRBD1
cdr3_nt: TGTGCCAGCTCAACCGACGGGACAGGCCTCGACTTC
cdr3_aa: CASSTDGTGLDF

j_call: TRBJ2-5
clone_size: .
v_call: TRBV7-2
d_call: .
cdr3_nt: TGTGCCAGCAGCTTACGAGCGGGGCTGGGGGCCCAAGAGACCCAGTACTTC
cdr3_aa: CASSLRAGLGAQETQYF

j_call: TRBJ2-5
clone_size: .
v_call: TRBV27
d_call: .
cdr3_nt: TGTGCCAGCAGTTATGGGCCTACGGAGGCGGAGACCCAGTACTTC
cdr3_aa: CASSYGPTEAETQYF

j_call: TRBJ1-6
clone_size: .
v_call: TRBV27
d_call: .
cdr3_nt: TGTGCCAGCAGTAACCCTTACAGGGAGGGGAGTTTGAATTCACCCCTCCACTTT
cdr3_aa: CASSNPYREGSLNSPLHF

j_call: TRBJ1-6
clone_size: .
v_call: TRBV6-6
d_call: .
cdr3_nt: TGTGCCAGCACACGGGGCGAATCACCCCTCCACTTT
cdr3_aa: CASTRGESPLHF

j_call: TRBJ1-4
clone_size: .
v_call: TRBV30
d_call: .
cdr3_nt: TGTGCCTGGAGAAGGATGCGGAATAATGAAAAACTGTTTTTT
cdr3_aa: CAWRRMRNNEKLFF

j_call: TRBJ2-7
clone_size: once
v_call: TRBV3-1/TRBV3-2
d_call: TRBD2
cdr3_nt: TGTGCCAGCAGCCCTCAAGCGGGAGGGCCCTTTTCCTACGAGCAGTACTTC
cdr3_aa: CASSPQAGGPFSYEQYF

j_call: TRBJ2-2
clone_size: .
v_call: TRBV25-1
d_call: .
cdr3_nt: TGTGCCAGCAGTGAATCGGGCGGGACCGGGGAGCTGTTTTTT
cdr3_aa: CASSESGGTGELFF

j_call: TRBJ2-7
clone_size: .
v_call: TRBV25-1
d_call: TRBD1
cdr3_nt: TGTGCCAGCAAACAGACAGGGACGGGCTACGAGCAGTACTTC
cdr3_aa: CASKQTGTGYEQYF

j_call: TRBJ1-3
clone_size: .
v_call: TRBV5-6
d_call: .
cdr3_nt: TGTGCCAGCAGCTTACGGAGCACTGCGGACGGAAACACCATATATTTT
cdr3_aa: CASSLRSTADGNTIYF

j_call: TRBJ2-3
clone_size: .
v_call: TRBV19
d_call: .
cdr3_nt: TGTGCCAGTAGTATGGGGGGACGAACTAGCACAGATACGCAGTATTTT
cdr3_aa: CASSMGGRTSTDTQYF

j_call: TRBJ2-7
clone_size: few
v_call: TRBV5-1
d_call: .
cdr3_nt: TGCGCCAGCAAAGAGGGCGGGGAGAACTACGAGCAGTACTTC
cdr3_aa: CASKEGGENYEQYF

j_call: TRBJ2-3
clone_size: few
v_call: TRBV6-5
d_call: .
cdr3_nt: TGTGCCGCCCGGCGTCCTTACACAGATACGCAGTATTTT
cdr3_aa: CAARRPYTDTQYF

j_call: TRBJ1-1
clone_size: .
v_call: TRBV4-1
d_call: .
cdr3_nt: TGCGCCAGCAGCCAAACAACCCAGGGGAGGCGGACTGAAGCTTTCTTT
cdr3_aa: CASSQTTQGRRTEAFF

j_call: TRBJ1-6
clone_size: .
v_call: TRBV19
d_call: .
cdr3_nt: TGTGCCAGTAGTATAGGGGCCAGGGGCTCCTATAATTCACCCCTCCACTTT
cdr3_aa: CASSIGARGSYNSPLHF

j_call: TRBJ1-4
clone_size: .
v_call: TRBV19
d_call: .
cdr3_nt: TGTGCCAGTACCGCCGGGACGGGGAATGAAAAACTGTTTTTT
cdr3_aa: CASTAGTGNEKLFF

j_call: TRBJ1-1
clone_size: .
v_call: TRBV19
d_call: .
cdr3_nt: TGTGCCAGTAGTATACGGAACAGGGTGGTTATGAACACTGAAGCTTTCTTT
cdr3_aa: CASSIRNRVVMNTEAFF

j_call: TRBJ2-1
clone_size: .
v_call: TRBV3-1/TRBV3-2
d_call: TRBD1
cdr3_nt: TGTGCCAGCAGCCAAGAACAGGGGGTCTGGAATGAGCAGTTCTTC
cdr3_aa: CASSQEQGVWNEQFF

j_call: TRBJ2-2
clone_size: .
v_call: TRBV6-4
d_call: TRBD2
cdr3_nt: TGTGCCAGCAGTGAAGGAGCGGGAGCCGGGGAGCTGTTTTTT
cdr3_aa: CASSEGAGAGELFF

j_call: TRBJ1-1
clone_size: .
v_call: TRBV27
d_call: TRBD1
cdr3_nt: TGTGCCAGCAGTTTTGGCAGGGGGGAAGCTTTCTTT
cdr3_aa: CASSFGRGEAFF

j_call: TRBJ2-1
clone_size: .
v_call: TRBV28
d_call: .
cdr3_nt: TGTGCCAGCGCAGGGCCCGGGGGATTCTACAATGAGCAGTTCTTC
cdr3_aa: CASAGPGGFYNEQFF

j_call: TRBJ2-7
clone_size: .
v_call: TRBV7-9
d_call: .
cdr3_nt: TGTGCCAGCAGCTGGGGACCCCCGGTCTCCTACGAGCAGTACTTC
cdr3_aa: CASSWGPPVSYEQYF

j_call: TRBJ1-5
clone_size: .
v_call: TRBV24-1
d_call: TRBD1
cdr3_nt: TGTGCCACCAGTGATTGGAGGACAGGCCTCCTAGGCAATCAGCCCCAGCATTTT
cdr3_aa: CATSDWRTGLLGNQPQHF

j_call: TRBJ1-4
clone_size: .
v_call: TRBV30
d_call: .
cdr3_nt: TGTGCCTGGAGCGAGGGACGGGTAGCAACTAATGAAAAACTGTTTTTT
cdr3_aa: CAWSEGRVATNEKLFF

j_call: TRBJ2-3
clone_size: once
v_call: TRBV7-3
d_call: .
cdr3_nt: TGTGCCAGCAGGAAACAGGTCACAGATACGCAGTATTTT
cdr3_aa: CASRKQVTDTQYF

j_call: TRBJ1-1
clone_size: .
v_call: TRBV27
d_call: TRBD1
cdr3_nt: TGTGCCAGCAGTTTAGGACAGGGCACGACTGAAGCTTTCTTT
cdr3_aa: CASSLGQGTTEAFF

j_call: TRBJ2-3
clone_size: .
v_call: TRBV30
d_call: .
cdr3_nt: TGTGCCTGGAGTGTAAATCGGGGGAGCACAGATACGCAGTATTTT
cdr3_aa: CAWSVNRGSTDTQYF

j_call: TRBJ2-3
clone_size: .
v_call: TRBV24-1
d_call: .
cdr3_nt: TGTGCCACCAGTGATTCGGGACTTACAGATACGCAGTATTTT
cdr3_aa: CATSDSGLTDTQYF

j_call: TRBJ1-2
clone_size: .
v_call: TRBV10-3
d_call: .
cdr3_nt: TGTGCCATCAGTGAGTCTGGGCAGGCATACTACGTTTATGGCTACACCTTC
cdr3_aa: CAISESGQAYYVYGYTF

j_call: TRBJ2-7
clone_size: medium-sized
v_call: TRBV6-6
d_call: TRBD2
cdr3_nt: TGTGCCAGCGGAGCGGGAGATGAGCAGTACTTC
cdr3_aa: CASGAGDEQYF

j_call: TRBJ2-6
clone_size: .
v_call: TRBV2
d_call: TRBD2
cdr3_nt: TGTGCCAGCAGTCTAGCGGGGGGGCTTGGGGCCAACGTCCTGACTTTC
cdr3_aa: CASSLAGGLGANVLTF

j_call: TRBJ2-5
clone_size: .
v_call: TRBV5-5
d_call: .
cdr3_nt: TGTGCCAGCAGCCCCTGGACACCTCAAGAGACCCAGTACTTC
cdr3_aa: CASSPWTPQETQYF

j_call: TRBJ2-3
clone_size: .
v_call: TRBV24-1
d_call: TRBD2
cdr3_nt: TGTGCCACCAGTGATGCGACTTTAGCGGGAGGCAGCACAGATACGCAGTATTTT
cdr3_aa: CATSDATLAGGSTDTQYF

j_call: TRBJ1-3
clone_size: .
v_call: TRBV10-3
d_call: .
cdr3_nt: TGTGCCATCAGGGCCGGGGGGGCCTGGGCTGGAAACACCATATATTTT
cdr3_aa: CAIRAGGAWAGNTIYF

j_call: TRBJ2-2
clone_size: .
v_call: TRBV4-2
d_call: .
cdr3_nt: TGTGCCACCAAAAATTCAGGGGTAACCACCGGGGAGCTGTTTTTT
cdr3_aa: CATKNSGVTTGELFF

j_call: TRBJ2-3
clone_size: .
v_call: TRBV2
d_call: .
cdr3_nt: TGTGCCATCAGACTCCGGCTAGCGACAGATACGCAGTATTTT
cdr3_aa: CAIRLRLATDTQYF

j_call: TRBJ2-3
clone_size: .
v_call: TRBV25-1
d_call: .
cdr3_nt: TGTGCCAGCAGTGAAGCAGGGGCGGCAGATACGCAGTATTTT
cdr3_aa: CASSEAGAADTQYF

j_call: TRBJ2-5
clone_size: .
v_call: TRBV3-1/TRBV3-2
d_call: TRBD2
cdr3_nt: TGTGCCAGCAGCCAAGAGGGACTAGCGGTTTGGGAGACCCAGTACTTC
cdr3_aa: CASSQEGLAVWETQYF

j_call: TRBJ2-7
clone_size: .
v_call: TRBV28
d_call: TRBD2
cdr3_nt: TGTGCCAGCAGAGAGCACGGGGGGTCCTACGAGCAGTACTTC
cdr3_aa: CASREHGGSYEQYF

j_call: TRBJ2-2
clone_size: .
v_call: TRBV5-1
d_call: .
cdr3_nt: TGCGCCAGCAGCTCCCAGGTGAGGACCGGGGAGCTGTTTTTT
cdr3_aa: CASSSQVRTGELFF

j_call: TRBJ2-3
clone_size: .
v_call: TRBV7-3
d_call: .
cdr3_nt: TGTGCCAGCAGCTTAGGGGCCCATACTAGCACAGATACGCAGTATTTT
cdr3_aa: CASSLGAHTSTDTQYF

j_call: TRBJ2-3
clone_size: .
v_call: TRBV10-1
d_call: .
cdr3_nt: TGCGCCAGCAGTGAGTCCTTAATCACAGATACGCAGTATTTT
cdr3_aa: CASSESLITDTQYF